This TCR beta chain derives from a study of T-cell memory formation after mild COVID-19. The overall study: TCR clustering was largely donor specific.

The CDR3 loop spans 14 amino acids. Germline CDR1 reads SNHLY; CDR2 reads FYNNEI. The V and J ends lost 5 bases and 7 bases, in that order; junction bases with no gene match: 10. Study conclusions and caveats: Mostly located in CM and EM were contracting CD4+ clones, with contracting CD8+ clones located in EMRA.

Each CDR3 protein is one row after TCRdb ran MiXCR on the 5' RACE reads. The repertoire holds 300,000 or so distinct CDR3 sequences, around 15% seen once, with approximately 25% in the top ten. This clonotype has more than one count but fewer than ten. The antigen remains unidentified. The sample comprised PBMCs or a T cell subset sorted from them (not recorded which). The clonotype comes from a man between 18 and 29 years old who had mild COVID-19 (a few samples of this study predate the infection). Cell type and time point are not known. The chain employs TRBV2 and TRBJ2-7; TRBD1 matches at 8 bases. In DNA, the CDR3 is TGTGCCAGCAGTTGGACAGGGCCTACAGGGGAGCAGTACTTC. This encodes CASSWTGPTGEQYF. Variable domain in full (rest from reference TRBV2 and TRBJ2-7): EPEVTQTPSHQVTQMGQEVILRCVPISNHLYFYWYRQILGQKVEFLVSFYNNEISEKSEIFDDQFSVERPDGSNFTLKIRSTKLEDSAMYFCASSWTGPTGEQYFGPGTRLTVT.